This T cell receptor (beta chain) was sequenced during a study of control samples from healthy donors and cancer patients. Germline lookup yields CDR1 MNHEY and CDR2 SVGAGI. The CDR3 loop spans 16 amino acids. V dropped 1 base and J dropped 6; count of bases not matched to a gene: 8. Assay used: immunoSEQ multiplex PCR; TCRdb lists only in-frame clones, some missing. The sample lists some 54,000 clones, approximately 95% occurring once. Sequencing was carried out using blood. This TCR came from a woman aged 25 to 39 in good health. The J gene is TRBJ2-2, the V gene TRBV6-5, with TRBD2 matching 7 bases. CDR3 sequence: CASSYFPESGAGELFF. CDR3 in DNA: TGTGCCAGCAGTTACTTTCCAGAGAGCGGGGCCGGGGAGCTGTTTTTT.